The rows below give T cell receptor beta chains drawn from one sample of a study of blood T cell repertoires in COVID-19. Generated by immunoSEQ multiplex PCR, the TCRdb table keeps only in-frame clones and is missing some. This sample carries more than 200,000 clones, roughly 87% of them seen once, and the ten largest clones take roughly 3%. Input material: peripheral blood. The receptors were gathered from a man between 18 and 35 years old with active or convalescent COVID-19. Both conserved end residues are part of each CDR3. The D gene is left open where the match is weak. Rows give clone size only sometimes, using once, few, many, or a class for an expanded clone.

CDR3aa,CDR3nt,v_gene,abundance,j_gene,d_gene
CASSDRGRGRDDSSPLHF,TGCGCCAGCAGTGATAGGGGAAGGGGGCGCGACGATAGTTCACCCCTCCACTTT,TRBV10-2,-,TRBJ1-6,TRBD1
CASSPQGGTEDYGYTF,TGTGCCAGCTCACCACAGGGCGGGACGGAGGATTATGGCTACACCTTC,TRBV18,few,TRBJ1-2,-
CASSLGASSNQPQHF,TGTGCCAGCAGCTTGGGAGCTTCTAGCAATCAGCCCCAGCATTTT,TRBV5-6,-,TRBJ1-5,-
CASSEAGGGNEKLFF,TGTGCCAGCAGTGAAGCCGGCGGGGGCAATGAAAAACTGTTTTTT,TRBV2,-,TRBJ1-4,-
CASSLEVTRWNEQFF,TGTGCCAGCAGCTTGGAGGTGACTAGATGGAATGAGCAGTTCTTC,TRBV5-4,-,TRBJ2-1,-
CASSELAGVAGEQFF,TGTGCCAGCAGTGAATTGGCGGGGGTAGCTGGTGAGCAGTTCTTC,TRBV25-1,-,TRBJ2-1,TRBD2
CASSYSALSNQPQHF,TGTGCCAGCAGTTACTCGGCATTAAGCAATCAGCCCCAGCATTTT,TRBV6-5,-,TRBJ1-5,-
CASSLARGQGPYEQYF,TGTGCCAGCAGCTTGGCCCGAGGACAGGGACCCTACGAGCAGTACTTC,TRBV5-6,-,TRBJ2-7,TRBD1
CAIKPVETGNTEAFF,TGTGCCATCAAACCGGTGGAGACAGGGAACACTGAAGCTTTCTTT,TRBV10-3,-,TRBJ1-1,-
CASSLEYQGYEQYF,TGCGCCAGCAGCTTGGAATACCAGGGCTACGAGCAGTACTTC,TRBV5-1,-,TRBJ2-7,-
CASSGGTGIEPQHF,TGTGCCAGCAGTGGGGGGACAGGGATAGAGCCCCAGCATTTT,TRBV2,few,TRBJ1-5,TRBD1
CASHRATNTEAFF,TGTGCCAGTCATCGTGCTACGAACACTGAAGCTTTCTTT,TRBV19,-,TRBJ1-1,-
CASSPDRGNQPQHF,TGTGCCAGCAGCCCAGACAGGGGTAATCAGCCCCAGCATTTT,TRBV2,-,TRBJ1-5,TRBD1
CASSPDRPGANVLTF,TGTGCCAGCTCACCGGACAGGCCTGGGGCCAACGTCCTGACTTTC,TRBV18,-,TRBJ2-6,TRBD1
CASSQGGVTQYF,TGTGCCAGCAGCCAGGGTGGAGTTACGCAGTATTTT,TRBV3-1/TRBV3-2,-,TRBJ2-3,-
CASSWTANYGYTF,TGTGCCAGCAGCTGGACAGCTAACTATGGCTACACCTTC,TRBV5-6,-,TRBJ1-2,-
CASSDLGGEGTEAFF,TGTGCCAGCAGTGACCTAGGGGGGGAAGGCACTGAAGCTTTCTTT,TRBV6-1,-,TRBJ1-1,-
CASSSWGTGSYEQYF,TGTGCCAGCAGCTCGTGGGGGACAGGTTCCTACGAGCAGTACTTC,TRBV5-8,-,TRBJ2-7,TRBD1
CASTSGGASSTDTQYF,TGTGCCAGCACTAGCGGGGGTGCGAGTAGCACAGATACGCAGTATTTT,TRBV9,-,TRBJ2-3,TRBD2
CASSISVRGGIGEQFF,TGCGCCAGCAGCATTTCAGTGCGGGGGGGCATCGGTGAGCAGTTCTTC,TRBV4-3,once,TRBJ2-1,TRBD2
CASSVLVGGTYEQYF,TGTGCCAGCAGTGTGCTGGTGGGAGGAACCTACGAGCAGTACTTC,TRBV28,-,TRBJ2-7,-
CASSDTGNQPQHF,TGCGCCAGCAGTGATACAGGCAATCAGCCCCAGCATTTT,TRBV10-2,-,TRBJ1-5,-
CASSVGTTTRYSGNTIYF,TGTGCCAGCAGCGTAGGGACAACAACCCGCTACTCTGGAAACACCATATATTTT,TRBV9,-,TRBJ1-3,-
CASSSSTGEKVRGYTF,TGTGCCAGCAGCTCATCGACAGGAGAAAAAGTCAGGGGCTACACCTTC,TRBV11-1,once,TRBJ1-2,-
CASSSGQGLFYGYTF,TGTGCCAGCAGCTCGGGACAGGGACTATTCTATGGCTACACCTTC,TRBV5-5,-,TRBJ1-2,TRBD1
CAIGSWASGRNEQFF,TGTGCCATCGGCAGTTGGGCTAGCGGGAGGAATGAGCAGTTCTTC,TRBV10-3,-,TRBJ2-1,TRBD2
CASSAEGTVLSQQYF,TGTGCCAGCAGCGCCGAGGGGACAGTGCTTTCGCAGCAGTACTTC,TRBV7-9,-,TRBJ2-7,TRBD1
CASSGAWGTEAFF,TGCGCCAGCAGCGGGGCCTGGGGCACTGAAGCTTTCTTT,TRBV5-1,-,TRBJ1-1,-
CASSGQGGGNTIYF,TGTGCCAGCAGTGGACAGGGCGGCGGAAACACCATATATTTT,TRBV2,-,TRBJ1-3,TRBD1
CASSIGGGNEQFF,TGTGCCAGTAGTATCGGGGGGGGCAATGAGCAGTTCTTC,TRBV19,-,TRBJ2-1,TRBD2
CASSVPGNEQFF,TGTGCCAGCAGTGTACCAGGGAATGAGCAGTTCTTC,TRBV12-3/TRBV12-4,-,TRBJ2-1,-
CSASPAGGGTDTQYF,TGCAGTGCTAGTCCAGCCGGGGGGGGAACAGATACGCAGTATTTT,TRBV20-1,once,TRBJ2-3,TRBD2
CASSVDGSTEAFF,TGTGCCAGCAGCGTAGATGGGAGCACTGAAGCTTTCTTT,TRBV9,-,TRBJ1-1,-
CASSPRRESEYGYTF,TGTGCCAGCTCACCACGGCGGGAGTCGGAATATGGCTACACCTTC,TRBV18,-,TRBJ1-2,-
CASSYAGLNEQFF,TGTGCCAGCAGTTACGCGGGCCTAAATGAGCAGTTCTTC,TRBV6-2/TRBV6-3,few,TRBJ2-1,-
CASSQVQGNEQFF,TGTGCCAGTAGTCAGGTCCAGGGTAATGAGCAGTTCTTC,TRBV19,-,TRBJ2-1,-
CASRRGAGELFF,TGTGCCAGCCGGCGGGGGGCCGGGGAGCTGTTTTTT,TRBV28,-,TRBJ2-2,TRBD2
CASRQGQGGTFF,TGTGCCAGCAGGCAGGGGCAGGGGGGAACTTTCTTT,TRBV2,-,TRBJ1-1,TRBD1
CAIADGRQINTEAFF,TGTGCCATCGCCGATGGACGACAGATTAACACTGAAGCTTTCTTT,TRBV10-3,-,TRBJ1-1,-
CASSQYNEQFF,TGTGCCAGCAGTCAGTATAATGAGCAGTTCTTC,TRBV9,-,TRBJ2-1,-